This TCR beta chain was obtained from a study of molecular identifiers for immune sequencing clone quantification. TCRdb reprocessed the PCR reads with MiXCR, giving one entry per CDR3 protein. There are over 550,000 distinct CDR3 sequences in the sample; about 25% occur only once, and roughly 0.83% lies in the top ten. This clonotype was counted many times. V lost 4 bases and J lost 0, with 15 bases in between. CDR1 is MGHRA and CDR2 is YSYEKL in the germline V gene. The CDR3 totals 16 residues. The chain recombines TRBV4-1 with TRBJ1-1; weak D call: TRBD1 (6 bases). Material for sequencing was naive CD8+ T cells from blood, with Jurkat cell RNA spiked in. The subset denotes: FACS-sorted CD8+CD4-CCR7+CD45RA+ naive T cells. This TCR was sampled from a human donor in good health. Some libraries in this study had Jurkat cell RNA spiked in. This CDR3 reads CASSPPTTGLNTEAFF. The CDR3 nucleotides read TGCGCCAGCAGCCCACCTACGACAGGCTTGAACACTGAAGCTTTCTTT.